A single sample is the source of the 22 T cell receptor beta chains below, sequenced in a study of blood T cell repertoires in COVID-19. Libraries were prepared by immunoSEQ multiplex PCR; TCRdb keeps only in-frame clonotypes and omits some of them. The repertoire has 100,000 or so clones, around 92% of them found once; the top ten carry less than 7.5%. Sequencing was performed on peripheral blood. These receptors came from a man aged 45-60 years with active COVID-19.

This rearrangement joins TRBV7-9 to TRBJ1-1, with a possible D match to TRBD1 (6 bases). Germline CDR1 is SEHNR and CDR2 is FQNEAQ (reference sequence). The CDR3 sequence is 16 residues long. The ends were cut back, 5 bases at V and 5 bases at J, with 21 bases in the middle. The CDR3 protein is CASSQGSGRPGTEAFF. CDR3 in DNA: TGTGCCAGCAGCCAGGGGTCGGGCAGGCCGGGTACTGAAGCTTTCTTT.

The V and J genes are TRBV11-2 and TRBJ2-1, with D unclear. Germline-derived CDR1 and CDR2 are SGHAT and FQNNGV. CDR3 length: 15 residues. V gave up 3 bases and J gave up 0 bases, with 9 bases separating them. CDR3 sequence reads: CASSFSVDSYNEQFF. As DNA, the CDR3 is TGTGCCAGCAGCTTTTCGGTCGACTCCTACAATGAGCAGTTCTTC. The full variable domain, completed using reference TRBV11-2 and TRBJ2-1, is EAGVAQSPRYKIIEKRQSVAFWCNPISGHATLYWYQQILGQGPKLLIQFQNNGVVDDSQLPKDRFSAERLKGVDSTLKIQPAKLEDSAVYLCASSFSVDSYNEQFFGPGTRLTVL.

V and J are TRBV28 and TRBJ2-7, with 9 bases fitting TRBD1. Germline CDR1 and CDR2: MDHEN and SYDVKM. V shed 7 bases, J shed 2 bases, and the junction held 12 bases outside the gene matches. CDR3 length: 16 residues. CDR3 bases: TGTGCCAGCAACTCCCAGGGGGACAGGGACCCCTACGAGCAGTACTTC. It specifies CASNSQGDRDPYEQYF. Full variable domain (missing parts from reference TRBV28 and TRBJ2-7): DVKVTQSSRYLVKRTGEKVFLECVQDMDHENMFWYRQDPGLGLRLIYFSYDVKMKEKGDIPEGYSVSREKKERFSLILESASTNQTSMYLCASNSQGDRDPYEQYFGPGTRLTVT.

This rearrangement joins TRBV6-5 to TRBJ1-4; D is perhaps TRBD1 (5 bases). Trimming took 2 bases from V and 5 from J, leaving 9 bases between them. Germline V CDR1 and CDR2: MNHEY, SVGAGI. The CDR3 length is 14 residues. The CDR3 bases are TGTGCCAGCAGTTACCGCGGGGGGAATGAAAAACTGTTTTTT. Residues: CASSYRGGNEKLFF.

CDR3 in amino acids: CASSLNDGHTYEQYF. Written as DNA, the CDR3 is TGTGCCAGCAGCTTAAACGATGGACACACCTACGAGCAGTACTTC. The rearrangement uses TRBV11-2 and TRBJ2-7; possibly TRBD1 for D (5 bases). Trimming removed 2 bases at V and 2 bases at J, with 13 bases between. The CDR3 extends over 15 amino acids. CDR1 and CDR2 from the germline V gene are SGHAT and FQNNGV. The variable domain in full, with the rest retrieved from reference TRBV11-2 and TRBJ2-7, is EAGVAQSPRYKIIEKRQSVAFWCNPISGHATLYWYQQILGQGPKLLIQFQNNGVVDDSQLPKDRFSAERLKGVDSTLKIQPAKLEDSAVYLCASSLNDGHTYEQYFGPGTRLTVT.

This sequence joins TRBV7-2 and TRBJ1-4; D is perhaps TRBD1 (5 bases). Germline CDR1 reads SGHTA; CDR2 reads FQGNSA. Trimming took 4 bases from V and 4 from J, leaving 10 bases between them. This CDR3 comprises 14 residues. The CDR3 DNA reads TGTGCCAGCAGCTCCGCAGGGCATAATGAAAAACTGTTTTTT. Protein product: CASSSAGHNEKLFF.

The rearrangement links TRBV2 to TRBJ2-2; 14 bases map to TRBD2. The CDR3 sequence is 15 residues long. Unmatched junction bases numbered 1, after V lost 6 bases and J lost 4 bases. Per germline, CDR1 SNHLY and CDR2 FYNNEI. CDR3 in DNA: TGTGCCAGCAGGGGACTAGCGGGAGCCACCGGGGAGCTGTTTTTT. This sequence encodes CASRGLAGATGELFF.

This chain connects TRBV11-3 to TRBJ2-1; 9 bases map to TRBD2. With V trimmed by 0 bases and J by 8 bases, 8 bases remained unmatched. The CDR3 is made up of 16 amino acids. CDR1 is SGHNT and CDR2 is YENEEA in the germline V gene. The CDR3 region has the DNA TGTGCCAGCAGCTTAGATGGTGGTAGCGGGAGCCATGAGCAGTTCTTC. This encodes CASSLDGGSGSHEQFF.

V gene TRBV28 combines with J gene TRBJ1-4, with D possibly being TRBD1 (6 bases). The CDR3 consists of 15 residues. Per the germline V gene, CDR1 is MDHEN and CDR2 is SYDVKM. The germline V and J ends were trimmed by 4 bases and 4 bases, with 13 bases remaining between them. The CDR3 reads CASSSQDSYNEKLFF. CDR3 in DNA: TGTGCCAGCAGTTCCCAGGACAGCTATAATGAAAAACTGTTTTTT.

J is TRBJ1-2 and V is TRBV27, with 7 bases that match TRBD1. V lost 8 bases and J lost 2; bases outside the gene matches: 5. This CDR3 has 13 residues. CDR1 MNHEY and CDR2 SMNVEV come from the germline V gene (reference sequence). CDR3 bases: TGTGCCAGCGCGGCAGGGGGAAACTATGGCTACACCTTC. Translated: CASAAGGNYGYTF.

In DNA form, the CDR3 reads TGCGCCAGCAGCTCCATCGTGGCGGGGCTTAACAATGAGCAGTTCTTC. Translated, it gives CASSSIVAGLNNEQFF. The V and J genes are TRBV5-1 and TRBJ2-1; D is perhaps TRBD2 (6 bases). The V end lost 3 bases, the J end lost 5 bases, and 18 bases lay between the germline ends. The CDR3 consists of 16 residues. Germline CDR1 SGHRS, CDR2 YFSETQ.

This rearrangement joins TRBV5-1 to TRBJ2-1; no clear D gene. Trimming took 4 bases from V and 0 from J, leaving 5 bases between them. CDR1 is SGHRS and CDR2 is YFSETQ in the germline V gene. This CDR3 contains 13 residues. The CDR3 sequence is CASSTSSYNEQFF. CDR3 DNA: TGCGCCAGCAGCACGAGCTCCTACAATGAGCAGTTCTTC.

V and J are TRBV7-9 and TRBJ2-2, with D unresolved. This CDR3 is built from 14 residues. Trimming pared 4 bases from V and 6 bases from J, leaving 12 bases between. Germline assignment: CDR1 SEHNR and CDR2 FQNEAQ (reference sequence). The DNA of the CDR3 is TGTGCCAGCAGCTCCCCCCCCAGCGCCGGGGAGCTGTTTTTT. It is translated as CASSSPPSAGELFF. The whole variable domain, remainder taken from reference TRBV7-9 and TRBJ2-2, is DTGVSQNPRHKITKRGQNVTFRCDPISEHNRLYWYRQTLGQGPEFLTYFQNEAQLEKSRLLSDRFSAERPKGSFSTLEIQRTEQGDSAMYLCASSSPPSAGELFFGEGSRLTVL.

The chain links TRBV5-6 to TRBJ2-1; the match to TRBD2 covers 9 bases. The ends lost 5 bases at V and 6 bases at J; junction bases unmatched: 6. Germline V lookup: CDR1 SGHDT, CDR2 YYEEEE. The CDR3 extends over 14 amino acids. CDR3 sequence (DNA): TGTGCCAGCAGGTGGGATAGCGGGAGCAATGAGCAGTTCTTC. As protein: CASRWDSGSNEQFF.

The chain combines TRBV3-1 (or the pseudogene TRBV3-2) with TRBJ2-5, with D possibly matching TRBD2 (5 bases). The CDR3 covers 14 residues. Deletions cut 4 bases from V and 3 bases from J, with 12 bases between. Germline CDR1 is LGHDT and CDR2 is YNNKEL (reference sequence). Here the CDR3 DNA reads TGTGCCAGCAGCCCGCTACTAGTCAAAGAGACCCAGTACTTC. Its translation: CASSPLLVKETQYF.

J is TRBJ2-5 and V is TRBV9; D might be TRBD2 (5 bases). The CDR3 covers 16 residues. Germline V gene lookup returns CDR1 SGDLS and CDR2 YYNGEE. The V end was cut by 4 bases, the J end by 0 bases, with 16 bases between. CDR3 coding DNA: TGTGCCAGCAGCCCGTCGCTCGGGGAGTACCAAGAGACCCAGTACTTC. This encodes CASSPSLGEYQETQYF. Based on the CDR3 plus reference TRBV9 and TRBJ2-5, the full variable domain is DSGVTQTPKHLITATGQRVTLRCSPRSGDLSVYWYQQSLDQGLQFLIQYYNGEERAKGNILERFSAQQFPDLHSELNLSSLELGDSALYFCASSPSLGEYQETQYFGPGTRLLVL.

This chain connects TRBV3-1 (or the pseudogene TRBV3-2) to TRBJ1-5; D unresolved. Germline CDR1 and CDR2: LGHDT and YNNKEL (reference sequence). V lost 1 base and J 0 bases, leaving 4 bases between the germline ends. The CDR3 has 14 residues. CDR3 region: CASSQGSSNQPQHF. CDR3 bases: TGTGCCAGCAGCCAAGGTAGTAGCAATCAGCCCCAGCATTTT.

To note about this clone: Additional DNA sequences in this sample encode the identical CDR3. The CDR3 region is CASSLSGGNYEQYF. The CDR3 DNA follows: TGCGCCAGCAGCTTGTCCGGCGGAAACTACGAGCAGTACTTC. The gene calls are TRBV5-1 and TRBJ2-7; D unclear. CDR3 length: 14 amino acids. Germline CDR1 and CDR2: SGHRS and YFSETQ. Trimming removed 1 base from V and 3 bases from J, with 11 bases in between.

The rearrangement links TRBV5-1 to TRBJ2-6; no reliable D call. V lost 0 bases and J lost 0, with 4 bases in between. Germline lookup yields CDR1 SGHRS and CDR2 YFSETQ. This CDR3 has 15 residues. The CDR3 DNA follows: TGCGCCAGCAGCTTGGCCGGCTCTGGGGCCAACGTCCTGACTTTC. Translated, it gives CASSLAGSGANVLTF.

This chain joins TRBV19 and TRBJ1-4; TRBD1 matches at 7 bases. CDR3 length: 16 amino acids. CDR1 LNHDA and CDR2 SQIVND come from the germline V gene (reference sequence). Germline trimming cut 3 bases from V and 4 bases from J; bases unmatched to any gene: 8. The CDR3 sequence: CASSIDLTGNNEKLFF. The CDR3 nucleotides are TGTGCCAGTAGTATCGACCTGACAGGGAATAATGAAAAACTGTTTTTT.

This chain connects TRBV28 to TRBJ2-1; perhaps TRBD2 as D (6 bases). CDR1 is MDHEN, CDR2 SYDVKM, per germline. Trimming took off 2 bases at V and 3 bases at J, with 11 bases between the two ends. The CDR3 runs 15 residues. CDR3 in amino acids: CASSLEGGVYNEQFF. The CDR3 bases are TGTGCCAGCAGTTTAGAAGGCGGGGTCTACAATGAGCAGTTCTTC. Filled out from reference TRBV28 and TRBJ2-1, the complete variable domain reads DVKVTQSSRYLVKRTGEKVFLECVQDMDHENMFWYRQDPGLGLRLIYFSYDVKMKEKGDIPEGYSVSREKKERFSLILESASTNQTSMYLCASSLEGGVYNEQFFGPGTRLTVL.

V and J are TRBV19 and TRBJ2-2; 8 bases map to TRBD2. The CDR3 contains 15 residues. V dropped 3 bases and J dropped 3; count of bases not matched to a gene: 3. The germline V gene has CDR1 LNHDA and CDR2 SQIVND (reference sequence). Here the CDR3 reads CASSISGVDTGELFF. CDR3 nucleotides: TGTGCCAGTAGTATTAGCGGGGTCGACACCGGGGAGCTGTTTTTT.